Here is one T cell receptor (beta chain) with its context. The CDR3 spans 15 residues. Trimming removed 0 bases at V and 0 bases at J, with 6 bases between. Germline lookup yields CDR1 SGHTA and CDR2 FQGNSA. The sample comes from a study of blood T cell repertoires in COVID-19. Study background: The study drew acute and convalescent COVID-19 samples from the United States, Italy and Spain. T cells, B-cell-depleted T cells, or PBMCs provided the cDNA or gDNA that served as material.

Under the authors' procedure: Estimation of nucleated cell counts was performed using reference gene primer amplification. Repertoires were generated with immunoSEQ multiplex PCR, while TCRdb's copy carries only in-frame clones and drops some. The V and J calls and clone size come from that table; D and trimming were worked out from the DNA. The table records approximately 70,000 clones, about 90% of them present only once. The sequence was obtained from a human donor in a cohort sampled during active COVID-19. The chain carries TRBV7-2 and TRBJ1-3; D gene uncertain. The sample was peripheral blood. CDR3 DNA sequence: TGTGCCAGCAGCTTAGCGCCGGGCTCTGGAAACACCATATATTTT. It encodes CASSLAPGSGNTIYF.